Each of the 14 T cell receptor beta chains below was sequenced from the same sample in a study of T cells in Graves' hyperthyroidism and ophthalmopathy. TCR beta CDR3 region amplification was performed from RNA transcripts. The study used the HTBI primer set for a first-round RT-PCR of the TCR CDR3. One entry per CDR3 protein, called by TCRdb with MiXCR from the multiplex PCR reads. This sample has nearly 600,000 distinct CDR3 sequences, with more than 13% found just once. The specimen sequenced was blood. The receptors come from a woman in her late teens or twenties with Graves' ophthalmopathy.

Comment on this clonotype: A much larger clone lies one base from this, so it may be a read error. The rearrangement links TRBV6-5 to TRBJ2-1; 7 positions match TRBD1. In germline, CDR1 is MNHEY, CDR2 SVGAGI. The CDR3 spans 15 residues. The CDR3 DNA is TGTGCCAGCAGTTACAACAGGGGAACGGCGAATGTGCAGTTCTTC. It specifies CASSYNRGTANVQFF.

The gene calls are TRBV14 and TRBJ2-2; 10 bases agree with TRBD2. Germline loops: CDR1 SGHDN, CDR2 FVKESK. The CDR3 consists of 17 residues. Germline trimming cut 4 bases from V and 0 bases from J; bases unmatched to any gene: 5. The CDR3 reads CASSRTSGLANTGELFF. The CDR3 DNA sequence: TGTGCCAGCAGCCGGACTAGCGGCCTCGCGAACACCGGGGAGCTGTTTTTT.

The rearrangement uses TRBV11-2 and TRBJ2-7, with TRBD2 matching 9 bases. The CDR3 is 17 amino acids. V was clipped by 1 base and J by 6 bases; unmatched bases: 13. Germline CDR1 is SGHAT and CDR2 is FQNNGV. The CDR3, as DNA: TGTGCCAGCAGCTTAGGCGTGTTAGCGGGAGTTGCGGGCGAGCAGTACTTC. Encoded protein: CASSLGVLAGVAGEQYF.

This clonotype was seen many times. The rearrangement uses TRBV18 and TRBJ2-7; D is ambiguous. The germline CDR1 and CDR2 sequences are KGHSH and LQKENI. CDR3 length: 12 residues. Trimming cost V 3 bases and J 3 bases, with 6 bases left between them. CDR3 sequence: CASSPRRYEQYF. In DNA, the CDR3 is TGTGCCAGCTCACCCCGTCGCTACGAGCAGTACTTC.

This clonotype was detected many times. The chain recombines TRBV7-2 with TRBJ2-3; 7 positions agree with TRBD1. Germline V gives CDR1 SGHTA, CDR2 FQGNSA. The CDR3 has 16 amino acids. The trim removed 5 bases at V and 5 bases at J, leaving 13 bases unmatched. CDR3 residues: CASSPLRGSTRDTQYF. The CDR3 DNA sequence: TGTGCCAGCAGCCCTCTCAGGGGGTCTACACGAGATACGCAGTATTTT. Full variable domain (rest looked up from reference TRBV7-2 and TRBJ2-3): GAGVSQSPSNKVTEKGKDVELRCDPISGHTALYWYRQSLGQGLEFLIYFQGNSAPDKSGLPSDRFSAERTGGSVSTLTIQRTQQEDSAVYLCASSPLRGSTRDTQYFGPGTRLTVL.

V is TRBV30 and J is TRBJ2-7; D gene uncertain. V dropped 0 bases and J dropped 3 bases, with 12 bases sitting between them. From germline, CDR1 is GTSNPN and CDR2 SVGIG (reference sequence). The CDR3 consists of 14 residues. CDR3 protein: CAWSVNSPLYEQYF. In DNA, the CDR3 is TGTGCCTGGAGTGTAAACTCGCCCCTCTACGAGCAGTACTTC.

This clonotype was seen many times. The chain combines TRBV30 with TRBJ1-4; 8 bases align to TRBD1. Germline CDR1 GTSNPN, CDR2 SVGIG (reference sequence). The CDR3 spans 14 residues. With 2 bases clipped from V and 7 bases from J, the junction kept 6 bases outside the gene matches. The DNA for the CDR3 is TGTGCCTGGAGTCCGGGACAGGATAGTGAAAAACTGTTTTTT. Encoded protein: CAWSPGQDSEKLFF.

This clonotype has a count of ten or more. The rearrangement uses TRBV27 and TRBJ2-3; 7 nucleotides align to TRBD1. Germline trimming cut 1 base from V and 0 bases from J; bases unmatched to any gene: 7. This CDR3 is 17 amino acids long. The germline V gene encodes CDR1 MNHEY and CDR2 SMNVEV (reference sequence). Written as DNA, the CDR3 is TGTGCCAGCAGTTTATGGGTGGACAGGCCTAGCACAGATACGCAGTATTTT. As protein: CASSLWVDRPSTDTQYF.

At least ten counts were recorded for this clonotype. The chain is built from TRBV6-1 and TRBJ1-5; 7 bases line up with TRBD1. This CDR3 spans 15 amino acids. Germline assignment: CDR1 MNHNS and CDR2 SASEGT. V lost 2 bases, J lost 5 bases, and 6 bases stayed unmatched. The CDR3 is CASSEWRQGHQPQHF. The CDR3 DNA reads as TGTGCCAGCAGTGAATGGAGACAGGGTCATCAGCCCCAGCATTTT.

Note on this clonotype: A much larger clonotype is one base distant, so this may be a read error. CDR3 nucleotides: TGCGCCAGCAATGATCGCGGGAGGGCCGCCGAGCAGTACTTC. Protein product: CASNDRGRAAEQYF. The chain uses TRBV10-2 and TRBJ2-7; 9 positions match TRBD2. CDR1 WSHSY and CDR2 SAAADI come from the germline V gene. The CDR3 is 14 amino acids. V trimming: 7 bases; J trimming: 6 bases; junction bases outside the gene matches: 10.

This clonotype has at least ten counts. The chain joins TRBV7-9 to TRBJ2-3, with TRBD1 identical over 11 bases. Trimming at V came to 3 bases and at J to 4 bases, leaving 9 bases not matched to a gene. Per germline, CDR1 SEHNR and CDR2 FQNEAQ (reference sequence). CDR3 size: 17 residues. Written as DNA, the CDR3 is TGTGCCAGCAGCTTTCTGATGGGACAGGGGGATCCAGATACGCAGTATTTT. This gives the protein CASSFLMGQGDPDTQYF.

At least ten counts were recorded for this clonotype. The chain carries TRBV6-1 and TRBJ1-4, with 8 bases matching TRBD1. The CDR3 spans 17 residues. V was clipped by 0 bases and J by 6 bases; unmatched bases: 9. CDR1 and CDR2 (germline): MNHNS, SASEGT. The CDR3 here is CASSEAIPQGAHEKLFF. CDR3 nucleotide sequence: TGTGCCAGCAGTGAAGCTATCCCGCAGGGGGCCCATGAAAAACTGTTTTTT.

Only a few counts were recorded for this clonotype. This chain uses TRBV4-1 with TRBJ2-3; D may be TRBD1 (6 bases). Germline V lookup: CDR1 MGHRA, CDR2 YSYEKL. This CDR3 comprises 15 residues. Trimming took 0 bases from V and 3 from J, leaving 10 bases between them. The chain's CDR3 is CASSQDEQGTDTQYF. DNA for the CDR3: TGCGCCAGCAGCCAAGATGAACAGGGTACAGATACGCAGTATTTT.

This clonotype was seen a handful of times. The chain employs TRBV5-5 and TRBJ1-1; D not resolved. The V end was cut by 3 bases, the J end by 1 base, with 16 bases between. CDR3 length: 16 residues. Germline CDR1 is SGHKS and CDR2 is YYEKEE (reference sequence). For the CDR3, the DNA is TGTGCCAGCAGCTCCTACTCGGGGTGGGGGAACACTGAAGCTTTCTTT. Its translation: CASSSYSGWGNTEAFF.